The 10 T cell receptor beta chains listed next were all sequenced from one sample in a study of blood T cell repertoires in COVID-19. Here immunoSEQ multiplex PCR was the method, and the copy in TCRdb shows in-frame clones only, minus some. The sample lists tens of thousands of clones, 80% to 90% occurring once. The sample consisted of peripheral blood. Every receptor here comes from a woman older than 75 with acute or convalescent COVID-19.

The V and J genes are TRBV7-2 and TRBJ2-5; TRBD2 matches 7 bases. The germline gives CDR1 SGHTA, CDR2 FQGNSA. This CDR3 is built from 15 residues. Trimming took 5 bases from V and 2 from J; bases not matched to a gene: 8. The CDR3 coding sequence is TGTGCCAGCAGCACTCAGGCTAGCGGTCAAGAGACCCAGTACTTC. Encoded protein: CASSTQASGQETQYF.

This chain links TRBV7-8 with TRBJ1-4; D gene unclear. The V and J ends lost 5 bases and 6 bases respectively, with 13 bases between them. The CDR3 has 14 amino acids. Germline CDR1 SGHVS, CDR2 FQNEAQ. The CDR3, as DNA: TGTGCCAGCAGCAGGCTTGGTGCGGATGAAAAACTGTTTTTT. Its translation: CASSRLGADEKLFF.

J is TRBJ1-1 and V is TRBV19, with D uncertain. The V end lost 3 bases, the J end lost 1 base, and 6 bases lay between the germline ends. This CDR3 contains 13 residues. Germline CDR1 and CDR2: LNHDA and SQIVND (reference sequence). The DNA of the CDR3 is TGTGCCAGTAGTATTGCGCAGAACACTGAAGCTTTCTTT. Protein: CASSIAQNTEAFF.

This chain uses TRBV24-1 with TRBJ2-6, with TRBD1 matching over 10 bases. CDR1 and CDR2 from the germline V gene are KGHDR and SFDVKD. V shed 4 bases, J shed 3 bases, and the junction held 14 bases outside the gene matches. The CDR3 is 20 amino acids. The CDR3 loop reads CATSDSKTGGLSRGANVLTF. In DNA form, the CDR3 reads TGTGCCACCAGTGACTCAAAGACAGGGGGCCTTTCCCGTGGGGCCAACGTCCTGACTTTC.

This clone was counted a single time. The same CDR3 is also encoded by other DNA sequences in this sample. The chain links TRBV12-3 or TRBV12-4 to TRBJ1-2; tentative D call: TRBD1 (5 bases). The CDR3 length is 13 residues. Deletions cut 6 bases from V and 4 bases from J, with 12 bases between. CDR3 DNA: TGTGCCAGCAGCCCCGACAGATCCTATGGCTACACCTTC. This sequence encodes CASSPDRSYGYTF.

The CDR3 DNA is TGTGCCAGCAGCAACAGTCCCGGGACTCGGAACAATGAGCAGTTCTTC. Protein: CASSNSPGTRNNEQFF. V and J are TRBV7-2 and TRBJ2-1, with D maybe TRBD2 (6 bases). The V end was cut by 5 bases, the J end by 5 bases, with 19 bases between. Per the germline V gene, CDR1 is SGHTA and CDR2 is FQGNSA. The CDR3 covers 16 residues.

The chain carries TRBV5-1 and TRBJ1-4; D gene uncertain. Trimming took 1 base from V and 0 from J, leaving 4 bases between them. CDR1 is SGHRS, CDR2 YFSETQ, per germline. The CDR3 is 14 amino acids. The chain's CDR3 is CASSLLSTNEKLFF. The DNA of the CDR3 is TGCGCCAGCAGCTTGCTCTCAACTAATGAAAAACTGTTTTTT.

The V and J genes are TRBV2 and TRBJ2-7, with 7 bases matching TRBD1. CDR1 and CDR2 from the germline V gene are SNHLY and FYNNEI. This CDR3 comprises 12 residues. Trimming removed 8 bases from V and 3 bases from J; junction bases left unmatched: 4. The CDR3: CASLRQGYEQYF. The CDR3 coding sequence is TGTGCCAGCCTCCGACAGGGCTACGAGCAGTACTTC.

This clone was recorded only once. The V and J genes are TRBV30 and TRBJ1-2; TRBD1 is a possible D gene (5 bases). Per germline, CDR1 GTSNPN and CDR2 SVGIG (reference sequence). Trimming cost V 2 bases and J 6 bases, with 16 bases left between them. CDR3 length: 14 amino acids. The CDR3 sequence is CAWSILGRAHGYTF. In nucleotides, the CDR3 is TGTGCCTGGAGTATATTGGGCAGGGCCCATGGCTACACCTTC. The full variable domain, its missing parts supplied by reference TRBV30 and TRBJ1-2, is SQTIHQWPATLVQPVGSPLSLECTVEGTSNPNLYWYRQAAGRGLQLLFYSVGIGQISSEVPQNLSASRPQDRQFILSSKKLLLSDSGFYLCAWSILGRAHGYTFGSGTRLTVV.

J is TRBJ2-1 and V is TRBV24-1, with 10 bases identical to TRBD2. Germline CDR1 KGHDR, CDR2 SFDVKD. V was clipped by 4 bases and J by 12 bases; unmatched bases: 11. The CDR3 is 15 residues long. CDR3 nucleotide sequence: TGTGCCACCAGTGACCCTAGGACTAGCGGCCTTGTGCAGTTCTTC. Residues: CATSDPRTSGLVQFF.